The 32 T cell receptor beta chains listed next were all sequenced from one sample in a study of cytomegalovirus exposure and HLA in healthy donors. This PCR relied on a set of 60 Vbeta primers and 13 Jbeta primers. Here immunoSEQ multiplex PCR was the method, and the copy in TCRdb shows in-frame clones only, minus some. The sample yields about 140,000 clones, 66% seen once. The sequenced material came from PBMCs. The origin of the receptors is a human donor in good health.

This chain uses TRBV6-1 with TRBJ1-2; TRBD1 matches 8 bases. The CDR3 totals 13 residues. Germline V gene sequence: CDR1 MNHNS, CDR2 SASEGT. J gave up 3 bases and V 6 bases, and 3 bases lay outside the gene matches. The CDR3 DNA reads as TGTGCCAGCAGGGAGACAGGGGACTATGGCTACACCTTC. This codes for CASRETGDYGYTF.

The CDR3 DNA reads as TGTGCCAGCAGCTTAGGACTGAATGAGCAGTTCTTC. It translates to CASSLGLNEQFF. The rearrangement links TRBV11-2 to TRBJ2-1; D uncertain. V was trimmed by 1 base and J by 7 bases, leaving 5 bases between them. This CDR3 comprises 12 residues. Germline V CDR1 and CDR2: SGHAT, FQNNGV.

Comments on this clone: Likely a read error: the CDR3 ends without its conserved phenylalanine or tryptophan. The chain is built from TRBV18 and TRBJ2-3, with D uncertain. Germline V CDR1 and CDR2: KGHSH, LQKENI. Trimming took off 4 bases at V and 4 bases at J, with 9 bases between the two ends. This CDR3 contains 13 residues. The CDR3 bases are TGTGCCAGCTCACTCGGTGGGGCAGATACGCAGTATCTT. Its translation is CASSLGGADTQYL.

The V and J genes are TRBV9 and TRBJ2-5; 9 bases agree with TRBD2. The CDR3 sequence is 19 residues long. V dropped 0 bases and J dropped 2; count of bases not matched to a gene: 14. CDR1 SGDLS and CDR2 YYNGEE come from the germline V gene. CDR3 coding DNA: TGTGCCAGCAGCGTAGGAGTAGGCGGGAGGGCGATTCCACAAGAGACCCAGTACTTC. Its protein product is CASSVGVGGRAIPQETQYF.

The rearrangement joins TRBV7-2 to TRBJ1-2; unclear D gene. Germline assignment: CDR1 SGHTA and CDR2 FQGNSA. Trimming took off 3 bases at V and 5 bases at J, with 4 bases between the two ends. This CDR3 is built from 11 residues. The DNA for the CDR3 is TGTGCCAGCAGCTTTAATTATGGCTACACCTTC. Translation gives CASSFNYGYTF.

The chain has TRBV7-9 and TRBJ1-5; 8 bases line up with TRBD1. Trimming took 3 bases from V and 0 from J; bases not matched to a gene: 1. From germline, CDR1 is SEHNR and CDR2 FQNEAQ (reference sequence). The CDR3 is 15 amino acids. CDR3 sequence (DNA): TGTGCCAGCAGCTTGACAGGGGATAGCAATCAGCCCCAGCATTTT. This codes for CASSLTGDSNQPQHF.

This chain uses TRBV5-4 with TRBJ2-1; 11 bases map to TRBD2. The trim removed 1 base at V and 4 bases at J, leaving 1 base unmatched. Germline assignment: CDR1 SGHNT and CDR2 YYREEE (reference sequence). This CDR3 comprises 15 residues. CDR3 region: CASSLTSGSYNEQFF. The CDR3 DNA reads TGTGCCAGCAGCTTGACTAGCGGGAGTTACAATGAGCAGTTCTTC.

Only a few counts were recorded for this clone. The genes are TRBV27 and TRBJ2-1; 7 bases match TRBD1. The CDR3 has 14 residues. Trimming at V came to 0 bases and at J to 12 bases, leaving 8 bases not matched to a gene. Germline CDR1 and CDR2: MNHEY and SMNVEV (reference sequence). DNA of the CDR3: TGTGCCAGCAGTTTATCGACAGGGCCCCAGGGGCAGTTCTTC. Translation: CASSLSTGPQGQFF.

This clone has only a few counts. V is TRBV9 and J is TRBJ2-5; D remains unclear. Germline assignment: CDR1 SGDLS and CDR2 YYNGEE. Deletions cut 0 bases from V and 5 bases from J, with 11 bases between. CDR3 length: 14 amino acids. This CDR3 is CASSVVGGWETQYF. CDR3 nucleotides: TGTGCCAGCAGCGTAGTTGGCGGTTGGGAGACCCAGTACTTC. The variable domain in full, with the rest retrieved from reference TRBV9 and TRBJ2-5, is DSGVTQTPKHLITATGQRVTLRCSPRSGDLSVYWYQQSLDQGLQFLIQYYNGEERAKGNILERFSAQQFPDLHSELNLSSLELGDSALYFCASSVVGGWETQYFGPGTRLLVL.

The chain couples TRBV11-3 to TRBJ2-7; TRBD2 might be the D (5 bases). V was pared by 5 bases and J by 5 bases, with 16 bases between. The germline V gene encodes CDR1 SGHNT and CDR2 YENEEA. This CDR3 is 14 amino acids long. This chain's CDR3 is CASSPPPAGNEQYF. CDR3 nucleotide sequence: TGTGCCAGCAGCCCCCCCCCGGCGGGCAACGAGCAGTACTTC.

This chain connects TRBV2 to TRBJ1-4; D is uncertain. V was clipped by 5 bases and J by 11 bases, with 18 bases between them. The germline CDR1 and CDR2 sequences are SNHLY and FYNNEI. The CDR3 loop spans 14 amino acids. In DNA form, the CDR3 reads TGTGCCAGCAGTCTAACAACGACGGGTGGGAAACTGTTTTTT. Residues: CASSLTTTGGKLFF.

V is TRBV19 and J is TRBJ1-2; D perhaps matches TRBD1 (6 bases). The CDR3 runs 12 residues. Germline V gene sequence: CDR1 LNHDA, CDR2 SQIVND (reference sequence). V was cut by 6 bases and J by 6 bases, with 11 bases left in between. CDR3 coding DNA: TGTGCCAGTAGCCTGGACAGACATGGCTACACCTTC. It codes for CASSLDRHGYTF.

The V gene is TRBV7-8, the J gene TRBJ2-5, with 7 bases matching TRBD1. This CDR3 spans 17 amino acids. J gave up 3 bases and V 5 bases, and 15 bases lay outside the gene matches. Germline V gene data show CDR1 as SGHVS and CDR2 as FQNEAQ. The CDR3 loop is CASSPRPGRGFKETQYF. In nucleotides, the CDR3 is TGTGCCAGCAGCCCGAGGCCGGGCAGGGGGTTCAAAGAGACCCAGTACTTC.

The chain's CDR3 is CASSTWTGRNTQYF. The DNA of the CDR3 is TGTGCCAGCAGCACCTGGACAGGGCGGAATACGCAGTATTTT. The chain uses TRBV7-3 and TRBJ2-3; the match to TRBD1 covers 8 bases. V gave up 5 bases and J gave up 7 bases; unmatched junction bases: 8. This CDR3 spans 14 amino acids. Per germline, CDR1 SGHTA and CDR2 FQGTGA.

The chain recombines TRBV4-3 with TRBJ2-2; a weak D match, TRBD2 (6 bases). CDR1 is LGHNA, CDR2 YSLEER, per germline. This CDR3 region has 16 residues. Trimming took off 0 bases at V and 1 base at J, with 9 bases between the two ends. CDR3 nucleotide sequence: TGCGCCAGCAGCCAAGATGAGCGGGTGAACACCGGGGAGCTGTTTTTT. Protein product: CASSQDERVNTGELFF.

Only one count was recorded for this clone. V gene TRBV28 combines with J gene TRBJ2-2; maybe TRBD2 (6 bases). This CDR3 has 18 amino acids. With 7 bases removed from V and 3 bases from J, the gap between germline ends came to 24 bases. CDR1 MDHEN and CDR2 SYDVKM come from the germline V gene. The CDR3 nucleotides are TGTGCCAGCAACCTCTTTTCAGGGCCTAGGAGGGACACCGGGGAGCTGTTTTTT. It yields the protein CASNLFSGPRRDTGELFF.

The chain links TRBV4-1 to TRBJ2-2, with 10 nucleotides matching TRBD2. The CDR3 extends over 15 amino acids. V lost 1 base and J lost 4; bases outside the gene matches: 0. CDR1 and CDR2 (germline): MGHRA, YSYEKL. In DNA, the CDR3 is TGCGCCAGCAGCCAAGGACTAGCGGGCACCGGGGAGCTGTTTTTT. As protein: CASSQGLAGTGELFF.

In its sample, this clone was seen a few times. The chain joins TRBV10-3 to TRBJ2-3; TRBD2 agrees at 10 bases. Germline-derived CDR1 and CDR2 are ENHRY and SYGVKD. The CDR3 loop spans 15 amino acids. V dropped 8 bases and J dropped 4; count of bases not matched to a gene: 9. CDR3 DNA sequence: TGTGCCATCCACAGCGGGGGGGTAGCAGCAGATACGCAGTATTTT. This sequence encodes CAIHSGGVAADTQYF.

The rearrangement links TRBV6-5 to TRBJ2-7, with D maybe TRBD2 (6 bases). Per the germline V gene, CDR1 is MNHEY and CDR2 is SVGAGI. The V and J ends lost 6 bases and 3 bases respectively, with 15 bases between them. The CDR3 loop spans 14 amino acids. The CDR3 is CASRSGGGDYEQYF. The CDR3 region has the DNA TGTGCCAGCAGGTCTGGGGGAGGCGACTACGAGCAGTACTTC.

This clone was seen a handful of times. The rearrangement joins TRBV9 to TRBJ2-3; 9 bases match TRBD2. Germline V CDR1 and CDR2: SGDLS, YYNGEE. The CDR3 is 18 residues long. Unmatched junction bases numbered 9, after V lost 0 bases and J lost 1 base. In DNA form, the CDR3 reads TGTGCCAGCAGCGTAGCGGGCGGGAGGGCAGGCGGCACAGATACGCAGTATTTT. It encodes CASSVAGGRAGGTDTQYF.

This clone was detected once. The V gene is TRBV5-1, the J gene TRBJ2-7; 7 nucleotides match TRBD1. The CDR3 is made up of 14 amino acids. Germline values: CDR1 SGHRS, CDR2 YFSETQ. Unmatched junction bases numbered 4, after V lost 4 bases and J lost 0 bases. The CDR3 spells CASSLTGSSYEQYF. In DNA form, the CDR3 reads TGCGCCAGCAGCCTGACAGGGAGCTCCTACGAGCAGTACTTC.

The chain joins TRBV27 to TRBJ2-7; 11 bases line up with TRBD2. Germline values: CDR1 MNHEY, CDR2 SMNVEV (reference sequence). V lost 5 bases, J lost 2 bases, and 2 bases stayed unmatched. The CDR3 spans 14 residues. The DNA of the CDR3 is TGTGCCAGCAGTATAGCGGGAGGGACCTACGAGCAGTACTTC. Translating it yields CASSIAGGTYEQYF.

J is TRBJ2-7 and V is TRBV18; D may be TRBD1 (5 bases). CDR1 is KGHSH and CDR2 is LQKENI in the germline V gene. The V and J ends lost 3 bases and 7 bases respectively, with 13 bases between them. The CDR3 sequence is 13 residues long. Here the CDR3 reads CASSPAGSREQYF. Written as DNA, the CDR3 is TGTGCCAGCTCACCGGCAGGGTCGAGGGAGCAGTACTTC. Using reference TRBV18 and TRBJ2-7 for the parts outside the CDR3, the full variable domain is NAGVMQNPRHLVRRRGQEARLRCSPMKGHSHVYWYRQLPEEGLKFMVYLQKENIIDESGMPKERFSAEFPKEGPSILRIQQVVRGDSAAYFCASSPAGSREQYFGPGTRLTVT.

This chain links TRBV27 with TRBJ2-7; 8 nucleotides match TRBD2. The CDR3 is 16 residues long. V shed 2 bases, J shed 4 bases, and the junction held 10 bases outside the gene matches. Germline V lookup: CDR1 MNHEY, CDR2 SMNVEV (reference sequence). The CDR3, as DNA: TGTGCCAGCAGTTTAGATGTACTAGCGGCTTCTTACGAGCAGTACTTC. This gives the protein CASSLDVLAASYEQYF.

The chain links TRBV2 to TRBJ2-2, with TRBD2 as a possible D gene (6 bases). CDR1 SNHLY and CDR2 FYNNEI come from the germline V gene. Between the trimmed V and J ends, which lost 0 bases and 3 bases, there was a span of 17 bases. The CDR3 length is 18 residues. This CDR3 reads CASSEARPTRGYTGELFF. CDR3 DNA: TGTGCCAGCAGTGAAGCGCGCCCGACTAGAGGCTACACCGGGGAGCTGTTTTTT.

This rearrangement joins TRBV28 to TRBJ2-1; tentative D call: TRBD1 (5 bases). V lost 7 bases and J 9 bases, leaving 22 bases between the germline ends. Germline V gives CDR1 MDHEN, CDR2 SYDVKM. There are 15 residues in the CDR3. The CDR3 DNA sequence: TGTGCCAGCATATTATCACAGGACGCCCCGGGTGAGCAGTTCTTC. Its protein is CASILSQDAPGEQFF.

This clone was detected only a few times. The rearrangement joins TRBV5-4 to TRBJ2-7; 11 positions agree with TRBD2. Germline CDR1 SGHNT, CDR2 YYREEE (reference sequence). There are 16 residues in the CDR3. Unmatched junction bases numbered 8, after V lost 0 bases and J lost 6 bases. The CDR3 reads CASSLGPLAGVAEQYF. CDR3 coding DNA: TGTGCCAGCAGCTTGGGACCACTAGCGGGAGTAGCCGAGCAGTACTTC.

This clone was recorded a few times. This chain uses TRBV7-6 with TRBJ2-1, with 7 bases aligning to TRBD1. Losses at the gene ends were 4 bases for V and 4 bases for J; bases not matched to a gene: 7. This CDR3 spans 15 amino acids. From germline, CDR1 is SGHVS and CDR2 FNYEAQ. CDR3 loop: CASSSSRDRYNEQFF. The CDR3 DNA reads TGTGCCAGCAGCTCTTCCCGGGACAGATACAATGAGCAGTTCTTC.

For the CDR3, the DNA is TGTGCCAGCAGCCCCCAGGGCGTAGACACAGATACGCAGTATTTT. Residues: CASSPQGVDTDTQYF. The V gene is TRBV11-3, the J gene TRBJ2-3, with D possibly matching TRBD1 (5 bases). The CDR3 totals 15 residues. Per the germline V gene, CDR1 is SGHNT and CDR2 is YENEEA. The germline V and J ends were trimmed by 5 bases and 2 bases, with 14 bases remaining between them.

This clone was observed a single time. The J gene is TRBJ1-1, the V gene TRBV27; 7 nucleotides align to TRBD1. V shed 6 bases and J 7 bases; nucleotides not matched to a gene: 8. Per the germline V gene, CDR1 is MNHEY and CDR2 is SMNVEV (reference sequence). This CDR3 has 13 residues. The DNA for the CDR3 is TGTGCCAGCAGGCGGCAGGGGGGAGGTGAAGCTTTCTTT. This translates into CASRRQGGGEAFF.

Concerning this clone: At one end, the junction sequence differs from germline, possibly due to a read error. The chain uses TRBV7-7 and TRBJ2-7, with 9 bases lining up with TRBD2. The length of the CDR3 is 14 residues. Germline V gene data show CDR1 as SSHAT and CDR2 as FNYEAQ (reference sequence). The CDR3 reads CASSLASGNYEQYF. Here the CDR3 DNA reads TGTGCTAGCAGCTTAGCTAGCGGGAACTACGAGCAGTACTTC.

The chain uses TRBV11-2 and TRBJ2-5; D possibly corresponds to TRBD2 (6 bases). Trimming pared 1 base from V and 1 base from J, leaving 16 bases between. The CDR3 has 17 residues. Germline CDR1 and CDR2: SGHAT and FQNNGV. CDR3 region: CASSLVISGVAQETQYF. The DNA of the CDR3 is TGTGCCAGCAGCTTAGTTATCTCGGGGGTGGCCCAAGAGACCCAGTACTTC.